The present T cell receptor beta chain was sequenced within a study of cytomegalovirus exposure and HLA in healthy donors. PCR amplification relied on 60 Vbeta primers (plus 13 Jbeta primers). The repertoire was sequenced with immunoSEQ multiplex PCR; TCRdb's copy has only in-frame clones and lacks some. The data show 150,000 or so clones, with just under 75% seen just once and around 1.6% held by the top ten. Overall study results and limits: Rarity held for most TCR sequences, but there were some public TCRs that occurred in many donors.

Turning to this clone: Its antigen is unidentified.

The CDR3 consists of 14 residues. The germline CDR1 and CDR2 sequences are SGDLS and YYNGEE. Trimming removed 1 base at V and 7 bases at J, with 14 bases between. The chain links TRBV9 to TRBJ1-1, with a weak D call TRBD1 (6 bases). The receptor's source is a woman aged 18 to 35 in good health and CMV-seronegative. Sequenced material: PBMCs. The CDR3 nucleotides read TGTGCCAGCAGCGTACCACGTTTAGGGGGTGAAGCTTTCTTT. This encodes CASSVPRLGGEAFF.